The rows below give T cell receptor beta chains drawn from one sample of a study of blood T cell repertoires in COVID-19. Clones were read by immunoSEQ multiplex PCR, and TCRdb kept only the in-frame ones, dropping some. The sample lists 250,000 to 350,000 clones, 80% to 90% occurring once. The sequenced material came from PBMCs or T cells enriched from blood (not recorded which). The source is a woman in her 30s who had recovered from COVID-19. Both conserved end residues are part of each CDR3. A D gene is named only where the DNA matches it firmly. For some rows the clone size is stated as once, few or many, or as a class when expanded; others skip it.

v_gene,abundance,j_gene,d_gene,CDR3aa,CDR3nt
TRBV18,.,TRBJ1-4,.,CASSPRERQGLNEKLFF,TGTGCCAGCTCCCCCAGAGAGCGGCAGGGACTAAATGAAAAACTGTTTTTT
TRBV30,.,TRBJ1-2,TRBD1,CAWSVGTGGGGYTF,TGTGCCTGGAGTGTAGGGACAGGGGGTGGTGGCTACACCTTC
TRBV6-5,.,TRBJ2-7,.,CASSTPTTNYEQYF,TGTGCCAGCAGTACCCCGACTACCAACTACGAGCAGTACTTC
TRBV19,once,TRBJ2-7,.,CASSPRGSSYEQYF,TGTGCCAGTAGTCCACGGGGAAGCTCCTACGAGCAGTACTTC
TRBV7-2,.,TRBJ2-1,TRBD2,CASSLAGVSKNEQFF,TGTGCCAGCAGTCTAGCGGGAGTTAGTAAGAATGAGCAGTTCTTC
TRBV28,.,TRBJ2-7,TRBD1,CASRAPPGQGYEQYF,TGTGCCAGCAGGGCCCCCCCGGGACAGGGGTACGAGCAGTACTTC
TRBV19,.,TRBJ1-6,TRBD1,CATRDRDNSPLHF,TGTGCCACAAGGGACAGAGATAATTCACCCCTCCACTTT
TRBV24-1,.,TRBJ1-5,.,CATAPQGVNQPQHF,TGTGCCACAGCCCCGCAGGGTGTCAATCAGCCCCAGCATTTT
TRBV7-6,.,TRBJ2-7,.,CASSLVSSPAREQYF,TGTGCCAGCAGCTTAGTAAGCTCCCCGGCGCGGGAGCAGTACTTC
TRBV11-2,.,TRBJ2-7,TRBD1,CASSTLTGVHEQYF,TGTGCCAGCAGCACCTTGACAGGGGTCCACGAGCAGTACTTC
TRBV7-3,.,TRBJ2-2,.,CASSLTGAGELFF,TGTGCCAGCAGCTTAACAGGGGCCGGGGAGCTGTTTTTT
TRBV19,.,TRBJ2-7,.,CASSPNYRTSGEVSSYEQYF,TGTGCCAGTAGTCCCAATTACCGGACCTCAGGGGAAGTAAGCTCCTACGAGCAGTACTTC
TRBV6-5,.,TRBJ1-1,.,CASSYRTSGGHTEAFF,TGTGCCAGCAGTTACCGTACGTCGGGGGGCCACACTGAAGCTTTCTTT
TRBV3-1/TRBV3-2,once,TRBJ1-1,.,CASSQGGFGGNTEAFF,TGTGCCAGCAGCCAAGGAGGGTTCGGGGGGAACACTGAAGCTTTCTTT
TRBV19,.,TRBJ2-7,.,CASSTSTVQYF,TGTGCCAGTAGTACTTCGACAGTACAGTACTTC
TRBV2,.,TRBJ2-3,.,CASAREADTQYF,TGTGCCAGCGCAAGGGAGGCAGATACGCAGTATTTT
TRBV7-6,.,TRBJ2-3,.,CASSPGAVTDTQYF,TGTGCCAGCAGCCCCGGAGCGGTCACAGATACGCAGTATTTT
TRBV5-8,once,TRBJ1-2,.,CASSLVTVGDYGYTF,TGTGCCAGCAGCTTGGTTACCGTGGGCGACTATGGCTACACCTTC
TRBV6-5,.,TRBJ2-5,.,CASDRGTQYF,TGTGCCAGCGACCGGGGGACCCAGTACTTC
TRBV28,once,TRBJ1-6,TRBD1,CASSLFSGQGGPSPLHF,TGTGCCAGCAGTTTATTTTCGGGACAGGGGGGGCCTTCACCCCTCCACTTT
TRBV19,.,TRBJ1-6,.,CASKQRLPLKSYNSPLHF,TGTGCCAGCAAACAACGTTTACCCTTAAAGTCCTATAATTCACCCCTCCACTTT
TRBV28,.,TRBJ2-3,.,CASSLQGFTDTQYF,TGTGCCAGCAGTCTCCAGGGATTCACAGATACGCAGTATTTT